The clone carrying this TCR beta chain was detected once. Antigen unknown. This CDR3 has 14 amino acids. Trimming left V 8 bases short and J 1 base short, with 14 bases between. CDR1 and CDR2 (germline): SNHLY, FYNNEI. This entry comes from a study of blood T cells in healthy people across ages. Investigators took about 9.4 milliliters of peripheral blood from every donor. Through a sample-barcoded 5' primer and a J-beta primer mix, a second PCR was run for about 7 to 12 cycles. TCRdb itself ran the 5' RACE reads through MiXCR, one entry per CDR3 protein. The data hold some 780,000 distinct CDR3 sequences, with roughly 50% observed a single time. Study-wide results and limits: As naive T cell percentage varied, TCR beta diversity correlated strongly with it. Changes in expanded clonotypes were possibly confounded, as the CMV status of donors was unknown.

The chain carries TRBV2 and TRBJ2-5; either TRBD1 or TRBD2 may supply D (5 bases each). The sequence was obtained from a man between 40 and 49 years old in good health. Sequencing was done on a sample of blood. In nucleotides, the CDR3 is TGTGCCAGCGGGGGAACGACAGTCCAAGAGACCCAGTACTTC. It specifies CASGGTTVQETQYF.